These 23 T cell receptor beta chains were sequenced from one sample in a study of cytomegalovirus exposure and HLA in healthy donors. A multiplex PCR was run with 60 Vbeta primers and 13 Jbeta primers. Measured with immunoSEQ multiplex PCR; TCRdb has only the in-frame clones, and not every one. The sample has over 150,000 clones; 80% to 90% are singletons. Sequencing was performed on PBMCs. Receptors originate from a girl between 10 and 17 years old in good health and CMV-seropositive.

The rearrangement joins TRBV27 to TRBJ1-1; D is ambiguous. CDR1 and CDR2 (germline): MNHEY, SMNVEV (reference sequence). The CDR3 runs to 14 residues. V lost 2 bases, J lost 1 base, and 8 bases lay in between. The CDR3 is CASSLSGQNTEAFF. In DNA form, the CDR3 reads TGTGCCAGCAGTTTAAGTGGGCAGAACACTGAAGCTTTCTTT.

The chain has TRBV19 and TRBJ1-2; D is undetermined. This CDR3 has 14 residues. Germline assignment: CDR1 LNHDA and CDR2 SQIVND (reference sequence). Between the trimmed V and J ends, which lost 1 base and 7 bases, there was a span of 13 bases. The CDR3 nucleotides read TGTGCCAGTAGTATAGCACTGAACTATTTTGGCTACACCTTC. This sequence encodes CASSIALNYFGYTF. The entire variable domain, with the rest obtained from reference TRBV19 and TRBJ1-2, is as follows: DGGITQSPKYLFRKEGQNVTLSCEQNLNHDAMYWYRQDPGQGLRLIYYSQIVNDFQKGDIAEGYSVSREKKESFPLTVTSAQKNPTAFYLCASSIALNYFGYTFGSGTRLTVV.

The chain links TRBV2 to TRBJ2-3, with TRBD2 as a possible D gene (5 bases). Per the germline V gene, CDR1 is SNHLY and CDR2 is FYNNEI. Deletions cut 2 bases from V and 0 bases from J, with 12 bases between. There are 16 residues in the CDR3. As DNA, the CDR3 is TGTGCCAGCAGTGAATTGCTAGCCCTTAGCACAGATACGCAGTATTTT. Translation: CASSELLALSTDTQYF.

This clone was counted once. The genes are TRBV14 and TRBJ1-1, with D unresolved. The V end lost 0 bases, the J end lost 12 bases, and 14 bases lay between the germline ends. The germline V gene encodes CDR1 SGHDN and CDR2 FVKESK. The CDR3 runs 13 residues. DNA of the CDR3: TGTGCCAGCAGCCAAGATCTGGGCGGGCCGCCTTTCTTT. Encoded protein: CASSQDLGGPPFF.

The CDR3 bases are TGCGCCAGCAGCTTGGGGCTAGCGGGAGCCTTGGACCATGAGCAGTTCTTC. Amino acid sequence: CASSLGLAGALDHEQFF. V and J are TRBV5-1 and TRBJ2-1; 10 bases are a match to TRBD2. The junction had 11 bases not matched to a gene; V was cut back by 0 bases and J by 8 bases. The CDR3 is 17 residues long. Germline CDR1 is SGHRS and CDR2 is YFSETQ.

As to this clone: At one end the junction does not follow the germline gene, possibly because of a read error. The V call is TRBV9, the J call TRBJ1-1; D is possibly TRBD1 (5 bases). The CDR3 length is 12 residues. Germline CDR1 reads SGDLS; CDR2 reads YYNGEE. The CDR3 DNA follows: TGTGCCAGCAGCTCCTTGGACACGGAAGCTTTCTTT. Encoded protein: CASSSLDTEAFF.

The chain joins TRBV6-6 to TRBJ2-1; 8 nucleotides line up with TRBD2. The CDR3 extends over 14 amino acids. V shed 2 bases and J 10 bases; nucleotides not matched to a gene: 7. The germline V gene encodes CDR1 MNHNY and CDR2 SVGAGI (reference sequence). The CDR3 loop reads CASSYPGGAGEQFF. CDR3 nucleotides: TGTGCCAGCAGTTACCCGGGGGGGGCAGGGGAGCAGTTCTTC.

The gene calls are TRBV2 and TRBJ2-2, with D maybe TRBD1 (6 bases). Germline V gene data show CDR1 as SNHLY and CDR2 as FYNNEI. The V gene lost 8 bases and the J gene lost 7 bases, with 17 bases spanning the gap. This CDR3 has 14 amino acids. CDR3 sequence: CASRDNKRVGELFF. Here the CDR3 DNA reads TGTGCCAGCCGGGACAACAAGCGAGTCGGGGAGCTGTTTTTT.

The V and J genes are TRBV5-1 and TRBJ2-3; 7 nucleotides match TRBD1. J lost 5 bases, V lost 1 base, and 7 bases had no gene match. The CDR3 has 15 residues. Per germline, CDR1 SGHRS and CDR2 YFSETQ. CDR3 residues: CASSLSRGLGDTQYF. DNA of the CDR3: TGCGCCAGCAGCTTGAGTAGGGGGCTGGGAGATACGCAGTATTTT.

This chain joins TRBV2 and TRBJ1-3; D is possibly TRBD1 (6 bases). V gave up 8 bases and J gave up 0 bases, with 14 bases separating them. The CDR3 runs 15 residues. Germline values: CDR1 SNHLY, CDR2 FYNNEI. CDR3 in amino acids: CASGEDRASGNTIYF. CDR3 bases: TGTGCCAGCGGCGAGGACAGAGCCTCTGGAAACACCATATATTTT.

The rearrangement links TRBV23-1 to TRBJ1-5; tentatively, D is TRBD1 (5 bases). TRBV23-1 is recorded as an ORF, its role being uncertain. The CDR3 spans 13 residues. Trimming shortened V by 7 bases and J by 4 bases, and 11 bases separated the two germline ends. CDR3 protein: CASTPRGNQPQHF. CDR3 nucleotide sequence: TGCGCCAGCACTCCAAGGGGTAATCAGCCCCAGCATTTT.

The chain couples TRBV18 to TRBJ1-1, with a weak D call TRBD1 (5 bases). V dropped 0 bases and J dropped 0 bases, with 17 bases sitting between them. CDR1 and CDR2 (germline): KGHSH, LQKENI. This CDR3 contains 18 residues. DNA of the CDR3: TGTGCCAGCTCACCACCGAGGACAAAGCCCTCACTGAACACTGAAGCTTTCTTT. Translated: CASSPPRTKPSLNTEAFF.

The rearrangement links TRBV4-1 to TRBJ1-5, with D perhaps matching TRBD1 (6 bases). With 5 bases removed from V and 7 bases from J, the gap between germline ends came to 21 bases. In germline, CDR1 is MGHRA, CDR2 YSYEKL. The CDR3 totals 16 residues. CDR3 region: CASSSALQGVGQPQHF. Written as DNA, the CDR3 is TGCGCCAGCAGCTCCGCTTTACAGGGAGTAGGGCAGCCCCAGCATTTT.

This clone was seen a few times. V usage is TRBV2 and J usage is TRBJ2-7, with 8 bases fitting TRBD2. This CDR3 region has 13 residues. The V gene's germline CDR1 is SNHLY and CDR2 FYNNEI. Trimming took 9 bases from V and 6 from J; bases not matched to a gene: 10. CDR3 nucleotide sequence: TGTGCCAGTACCGGGACCCTAGCGGGCGAGCAGTACTTC. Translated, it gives CASTGTLAGEQYF.

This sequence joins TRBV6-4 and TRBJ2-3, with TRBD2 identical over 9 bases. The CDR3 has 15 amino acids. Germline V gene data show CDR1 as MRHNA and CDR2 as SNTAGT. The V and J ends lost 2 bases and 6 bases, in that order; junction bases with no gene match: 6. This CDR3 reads CASSDRRGGPDTQYF. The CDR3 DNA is TGTGCCAGCAGTGACAGGCGGGGGGGCCCGGATACGCAGTATTTT.

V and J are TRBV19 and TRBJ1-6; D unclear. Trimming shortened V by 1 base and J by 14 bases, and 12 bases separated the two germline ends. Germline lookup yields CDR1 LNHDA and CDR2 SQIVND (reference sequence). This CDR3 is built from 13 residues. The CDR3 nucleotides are TGTGCCAGTAGTATAGGGCAATATGCCACCCTCCACTTT. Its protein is CASSIGQYATLHF. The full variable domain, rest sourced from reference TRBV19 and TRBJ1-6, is DGGITQSPKYLFRKEGQNVTLSCEQNLNHDAMYWYRQDPGQGLRLIYYSQIVNDFQKGDIAEGYSVSREKKESFPLTVTSAQKNPTAFYLCASSIGQYATLHFGNGTRLTVT.

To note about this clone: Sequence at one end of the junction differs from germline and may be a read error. CDR3 loop: CASSVGTGVGQEAQYF. The CDR3 nucleotides read TGTGCCAGCAGCGTTGGGACAGGGGTCGGCCAAGAGGCCCAGTACTTC. This chain joins TRBV9 and TRBJ2-5, with TRBD1 matching over 10 bases. Per germline, CDR1 SGDLS and CDR2 YYNGEE. The CDR3 sequence is 16 residues long.

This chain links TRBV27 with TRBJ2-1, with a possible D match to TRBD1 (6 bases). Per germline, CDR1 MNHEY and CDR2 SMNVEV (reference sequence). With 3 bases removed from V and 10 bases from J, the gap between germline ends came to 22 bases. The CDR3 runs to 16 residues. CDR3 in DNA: TGTGCCAGCAGTTTGACCTATCTCGACAGGAGGAGGGAGCAGTTCTTC. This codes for CASSLTYLDRRREQFF.

The CDR3 nucleotides are TGTGCCTGGAGTAGGGACAGGGGAAACTCTGGGGCCAACGTCCTGACTTTC. Amino acid sequence: CAWSRDRGNSGANVLTF. V usage is TRBV30 and J usage is TRBJ2-6, with 10 bases matching TRBD1. This CDR3 has 17 amino acids. Germline-derived CDR1 and CDR2 are GTSNPN and SVGIG (reference sequence). The trim removed 2 bases at V and 0 bases at J, leaving 4 bases unmatched.

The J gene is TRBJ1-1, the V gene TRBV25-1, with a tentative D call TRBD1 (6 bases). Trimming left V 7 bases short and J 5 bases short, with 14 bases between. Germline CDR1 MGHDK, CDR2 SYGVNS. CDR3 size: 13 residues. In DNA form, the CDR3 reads TGTGCCAGCAAAAGTAGGGGGGGAACTGAAGCTTTCTTT. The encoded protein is CASKSRGGTEAFF.

The CDR3 DNA reads as TGTGCCAGCAGTGCGGTCCATACTAATGAAAAACTGTTTTTT. Its protein is CASSAVHTNEKLFF. The gene calls are TRBV2 and TRBJ1-4; D remains ambiguous. This CDR3 has 14 amino acids. The ends were cut back, 4 bases at V and 2 bases at J, with 8 bases in the middle. Germline V CDR1 and CDR2: SNHLY, FYNNEI.

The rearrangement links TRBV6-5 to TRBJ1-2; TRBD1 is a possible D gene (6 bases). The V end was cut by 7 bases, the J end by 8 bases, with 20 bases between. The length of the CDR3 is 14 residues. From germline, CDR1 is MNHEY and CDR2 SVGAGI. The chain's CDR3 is CASTDSTRDNGYTF. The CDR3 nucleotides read TGTGCCAGCACCGATTCCACCCGGGACAACGGCTACACCTTC.

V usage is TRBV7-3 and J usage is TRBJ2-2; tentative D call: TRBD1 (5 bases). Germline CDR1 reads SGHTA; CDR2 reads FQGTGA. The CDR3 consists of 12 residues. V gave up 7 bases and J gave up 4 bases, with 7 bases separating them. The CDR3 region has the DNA TGTGCCAGCACCCAGGGCACCGGGGAGCTGTTTTTT. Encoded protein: CASTQGTGELFF.